Presented here are 26 T cell receptor beta chains from one specimen sequenced in a study of CD8 T cells in Susac syndrome (dated by TCRdb to between 2018 and 2021). Libraries came from the immunoSEQ multiplex PCR assay. RNA was extracted with the RNeasy kit and about 0.5 to 1 ug was reverse transcribed using random hexamers. TCRdb ran its own pipeline on the public reads, namely fastp trimming at Q25 and MiXCR clone calling, and kept in-frame beta chains. Entries are consolidated by CDR3 protein sequence, retaining the most common genes and DNA. This sample lists around 300,000 distinct CDR3 sequences; roughly 90% were detected once. The ten largest clones capture under 0.2% of the sample. Sequencing was carried out using CD8+ T cells from PBMCs. These receptors came from a human donor with multiple sclerosis.

Details on this clonotype: The germline gene is not matched at one end of the junction; a read error may be the cause. J is TRBJ2-2 and V is TRBV4-2; D uncertain. The germline V gene encodes CDR1 LGHNA and CDR2 YNFKEQ. This CDR3 has 13 residues. The CDR3 nucleotides read TGTGCCAGCAGCCAACAGAACGCCGGGGAGCTGTTTTTT. Residues: CASSQQNAGELFF.

V usage is TRBV7-9 and J usage is TRBJ1-1; D not certain. Looked up from germline, CDR1 is SEHNR and CDR2 is FQNEAQ (reference sequence). The CDR3 totals 15 residues. Between the trimmed V and J ends, which lost 5 bases and 1 base, there was a span of 14 bases. CDR3 residues: CASSQARTGNTEAFF. The DNA for the CDR3 is TGTGCCAGCAGCCAAGCTAGGACCGGGAACACTGAAGCTTTCTTT.

V is TRBV4-1 and J is TRBJ2-7, with a tentative D call TRBD2 (7 bases). This CDR3 comprises 15 residues. CDR1 is MGHRA, CDR2 YSYEKL, per germline. Trimming cost V 2 bases and J 0 bases, with 11 bases left between them. The CDR3 loop reads CASSQTGGYSYEQYF. Written as DNA, the CDR3 is TGCGCCAGCAGCCAAACGGGGGGCTACTCCTACGAGCAGTACTTC.

J is TRBJ1-1 and V is TRBV4-3; 7 bases are shared with TRBD1. This CDR3 has 15 amino acids. Germline V gives CDR1 LGHNA, CDR2 YSLEER. Unmatched junction bases numbered 8, after V lost 1 base and J lost 6 bases. The CDR3 protein is CASSQVGQDLSEAFF. As DNA, the CDR3 is TGCGCCAGCAGCCAAGTAGGACAGGACCTATCTGAAGCTTTCTTT.

The V gene is TRBV7-6, the J gene TRBJ2-3; D gene unclear. Trimming took 2 bases from V and 4 from J, leaving 7 bases between them. This CDR3 has 13 amino acids. Germline assignment: CDR1 SGHVS and CDR2 FNYEAQ. DNA for the CDR3: TGTGCCAGCAGCTTATATACCTCAGATACGCAGTATTTT. This gives the protein CASSLYTSDTQYF.

J is TRBJ2-1 and V is TRBV28; 8 positions match TRBD2. V lost 6 bases to trimming and J lost 2 bases; unmatched junction nucleotides: 6. The CDR3 runs to 15 residues. Germline V gene data show CDR1 as MDHEN and CDR2 as SYDVKM. CDR3 DNA: TGTGCCAGCAGGCTCCTCGGGGGGGCCTACAATGAGCAGTTCTTC. Its protein is CASRLLGGAYNEQFF.

This chain uses TRBV5-4 with TRBJ2-3; D remains ambiguous. CDR3 length: 12 amino acids. With 5 bases removed from V and 6 bases from J, the gap between germline ends came to 10 bases. The germline gives CDR1 SGHNT, CDR2 YYREEE (reference sequence). CDR3 residues: CASRGLGDTQYF. CDR3 coding DNA: TGTGCCAGCAGAGGTCTAGGGGATACGCAGTATTTT.

This clonotype appeared a few times. The rearrangement joins TRBV19 to TRBJ1-5, with 7 bases aligning to TRBD1. V lost 3 bases and J lost 1; bases outside the gene matches: 3. This CDR3 has 15 residues. CDR1 is LNHDA, CDR2 SQIVND, per germline (reference sequence). CDR3 region: CASSILGQSNQPQHF. DNA for the CDR3: TGTGCCAGTAGTATCTTGGGACAGAGCAATCAGCCCCAGCATTTT.

The gene calls are TRBV7-2 and TRBJ1-5, with D unresolved. The length of the CDR3 is 16 residues. CDR1 SGHTA and CDR2 FQGNSA come from the germline V gene. The ends were cut back, 5 bases at V and 2 bases at J, with 16 bases in the middle. DNA of the CDR3: TGTGCCAGCAGCCAAAACGGGTTTCGGGGCAATCAGCCCCAGCATTTT. Translation: CASSQNGFRGNQPQHF.

The rearrangement links TRBV7-2 to TRBJ1-2, with 7 bases lining up with TRBD1. Germline values: CDR1 SGHTA, CDR2 FQGNSA. This CDR3 region has 14 residues. V lost 3 bases, J lost 6 bases, and 7 bases stayed unmatched. As DNA, the CDR3 is TGTGCCAGCAGCTTTTACAGGGGCCAGGATGGCTACACCTTC. Translation gives CASSFYRGQDGYTF.

The genes are TRBV28 and TRBJ1-4, with a weak D call TRBD1 (5 bases). The CDR3 covers 13 residues. CDR1 and CDR2 (germline): MDHEN, SYDVKM. The germline V and J ends were trimmed by 2 bases and 8 bases, with 9 bases remaining between them. For the CDR3, the DNA is TGTGCCAGCAGTTTAGAGGGGAGAGAAAAACTGTTTTTT. Its translation is CASSLEGREKLFF. Drawing the rest from reference TRBV28 and TRBJ1-4, the complete variable domain is DVKVTQSSRYLVKRTGEKVFLECVQDMDHENMFWYRQDPGLGLRLIYFSYDVKMKEKGDIPEGYSVSREKKERFSLILESASTNQTSMYLCASSLEGREKLFFGSGTQLSVL.

The chain is built from TRBV7-4 and TRBJ2-5; TRBD2 aligns across 7 bases. Trimming at V came to 2 bases and at J to 4 bases, leaving 16 bases not matched to a gene. The CDR3 extends over 18 amino acids. The germline gives CDR1 SGHVT, CDR2 SQSDAQ. CDR3 sequence: CASSLIYALLARLETQYF. The DNA for the CDR3 is TGTGCCAGCAGCTTAATTTACGCTCTACTAGCGAGGCTAGAGACCCAGTACTTC.

This chain links TRBV28 with TRBJ1-4, with D possibly being TRBD1 (6 bases). The germline V and J ends were trimmed by 3 bases and 0 bases, with 14 bases remaining between them. Germline CDR1 MDHEN, CDR2 SYDVKM. This CDR3 contains 17 residues. The CDR3 sequence is CASSFPRTAATNEKLFF. The CDR3 DNA reads TGTGCCAGCAGTTTTCCCAGGACAGCCGCAACTAATGAAAAACTGTTTTTT. Complete variable domain (other parts from reference TRBV28 and TRBJ1-4): DVKVTQSSRYLVKRTGEKVFLECVQDMDHENMFWYRQDPGLGLRLIYFSYDVKMKEKGDIPEGYSVSREKKERFSLILESASTNQTSMYLCASSFPRTAATNEKLFFGSGTQLSVL.

The chain recombines TRBV4-3 with TRBJ2-1; D possibly corresponds to TRBD2 (6 bases). The germline V and J ends were trimmed by 0 bases and 7 bases, with 16 bases remaining between them. The CDR3 has 16 amino acids. The V gene's germline CDR1 is LGHNA and CDR2 YSLEER. As DNA, the CDR3 is TGCGCCAGCAGCCAAGAACCCGGCGGGGCCGCGAATGAGCAGTTCTTC. Protein product: CASSQEPGGAANEQFF.

V gene TRBV20-1 combines with J gene TRBJ2-7; D is perhaps TRBD1 (5 bases). CDR1 and CDR2 (germline): DFQATT, SNEGSKA (reference sequence). There are 15 residues in the CDR3. Trimming removed 0 bases at V and 3 bases at J, with 15 bases between. The CDR3 loop is CSARDPATDHYEQYF. DNA for the CDR3: TGCAGTGCTAGAGATCCAGCGACAGACCACTACGAGCAGTACTTC.

V is TRBV4-3 and J is TRBJ2-7, with a possible D match to TRBD1 (6 bases). Trimming removed 4 bases from V and 7 bases from J, with 17 bases in between. CDR1 and CDR2 from the germline V gene are LGHNA and YSLEER. The CDR3 spans 14 residues. The chain's CDR3 is CASSPPGQTREQYF. Here the CDR3 DNA reads TGCGCCAGCAGCCCCCCCGGACAGACTCGGGAGCAGTACTTC.

The chain employs TRBV30 and TRBJ2-7; D ambiguous. Germline values: CDR1 GTSNPN, CDR2 SVGIG (reference sequence). The CDR3 runs to 13 residues. V was shortened by 3 bases and J by 2 bases, with 11 bases between the two germline ends. In nucleotides, the CDR3 is TGTGCCTGGAGAGAAGGTGGCCCCTACGAGCAGTACTTC. It codes for CAWREGGPYEQYF.

This clonotype appeared once. V gene TRBV7-2 combines with J gene TRBJ2-5, with TRBD1 as a possible D gene (5 bases). Trimming left V 5 bases short and J 2 bases short, with 9 bases between. The CDR3 sequence is 13 residues long. Germline V gives CDR1 SGHTA, CDR2 FQGNSA. The CDR3 DNA is TGTGCCAGCAGCCACAGGTTACAAGAGACCCAGTACTTC. Amino acid sequence: CASSHRLQETQYF.

This chain joins TRBV29-1 and TRBJ2-3; D is ambiguous. V lost 4 bases and J 2 bases, leaving 19 bases between the germline ends. The CDR3 is 16 amino acids. CDR1 is SQVTM and CDR2 is ANQGSEA in the germline V gene. For the CDR3, the DNA is TGCAGCGTTGGGTCCCAGTCGCGGTTAGTCACAGATACGCAGTATTTT. This encodes CSVGSQSRLVTDTQYF.

The V and J genes are TRBV29-1 and TRBJ2-5, with D possibly matching TRBD1 (5 bases). Per germline, CDR1 SQVTM and CDR2 ANQGSEA. This CDR3 region has 14 residues. V was trimmed by 1 base and J by 3 bases, leaving 12 bases between them. The CDR3 DNA reads TGCAGCGTTGAAGTCAGGGAAGAGGAAGAGACCCAGTACTTC. Its protein product is CSVEVREEEETQYF.

The V and J genes are TRBV10-2 and TRBJ1-5; D gene unclear. CDR3 length: 14 residues. Trimming pared 8 bases from V and 2 bases from J, leaving 13 bases between. Germline V CDR1 and CDR2: WSHSY, SAAADI. Here the CDR3 DNA reads TGCGCCAGCGCCGGGGTTGGGGGCAATCAGCCCCAGCATTTT. Translating it yields CASAGVGGNQPQHF.

The rearrangement joins TRBV3-1 to TRBJ2-1; possible D gene TRBD1, 5 bases. CDR3 length: 17 amino acids. Germline V gives CDR1 LGHDT, CDR2 YNNKEL (reference sequence). The V end was cut by 0 bases, the J end by 7 bases, with 19 bases between. The CDR3 DNA reads TGTGCCAGCAGCCAAGACTTCAGGGAATTCAACGGGAATGAGCAGTTCTTC. Translated, it gives CASSQDFREFNGNEQFF.

The genes are TRBV7-6 and TRBJ1-2, with 9 bases identical to TRBD1. Per germline, CDR1 SGHVS and CDR2 FNYEAQ. CDR3 size: 17 residues. V dropped 3 bases and J dropped 7; count of bases not matched to a gene: 15. The CDR3 bases are TGTGCCAGCAGCTTGGGCACCTCAGGACAGGGGTCAAGTGGCTACACCTTC. Protein: CASSLGTSGQGSSGYTF.

J is TRBJ1-5 and V is TRBV28; D unclear. The CDR3 extends over 16 amino acids. V gave up 7 bases and J gave up 6 bases, with 22 bases separating them. The germline CDR1 and CDR2 sequences are MDHEN and SYDVKM. The CDR3 here is CASTPEVVGAFQPQHF. The CDR3 bases are TGTGCCAGCACCCCCGAGGTGGTCGGTGCTTTTCAGCCCCAGCATTTT. The full variable domain, its missing parts supplied by reference TRBV28 and TRBJ1-5, is DVKVTQSSRYLVKRTGEKVFLECVQDMDHENMFWYRQDPGLGLRLIYFSYDVKMKEKGDIPEGYSVSREKKERFSLILESASTNQTSMYLCASTPEVVGAFQPQHFGDGTRLSIL.

The rearrangement links TRBV6-5 to TRBJ2-7; 7 nucleotides agree with TRBD2. CDR3 length: 21 residues. The germline V gene has CDR1 MNHEY and CDR2 SVGAGI. Losses at the gene ends were 4 bases for V and 4 bases for J; bases not matched to a gene: 28. CDR3 sequence reads: CASSFPQRAGVTASIPYEQYF. The CDR3 DNA sequence: TGTGCCAGCAGTTTCCCTCAGAGGGCGGGAGTAACAGCTAGTATCCCATACGAGCAGTACTTC.

The chain has TRBV5-4 and TRBJ2-1, with 9 bases that match TRBD1. Losses at the gene ends were 4 bases for V and 9 bases for J; bases not matched to a gene: 5. Germline V CDR1 and CDR2: SGHNT, YYREEE (reference sequence). The CDR3 extends over 13 amino acids. CDR3 nucleotides: TGTGCCAGCAGCCAATGGACAGGGGTTGAGCAGTTCTTC. Translated, it gives CASSQWTGVEQFF.